These 5 T cell receptor beta chains originate from one sample sequenced in a study of post-analysis software for immune sequencing data. Whole-study results and caveats: When patients were compared with controls, 4 or 5 TRBV segments were more frequent, TRBV5-6, TRBV5-1 and TRBV20-1 among them.

Researchers reported that TCR beta cDNA libraries carried unique molecular identifiers. MiXCR was run by TCRdb on the PCR reads, yielding one entry per CDR3 protein. Here the sample spans around 400,000 distinct CDR3 sequences, about 40% being singletons. These receptors lack a known antigen. The sequencing input was blood. The receptor source for this set is a girl aged 2 to 10 with multiple sclerosis.

In this sample, this clonotype turned up a few times. This chain connects TRBV7-9 to TRBJ1-2; 11 bases line up with TRBD1. The CDR3 is 13 amino acids. The V and J ends lost 5 bases and 8 bases, in that order; junction bases with no gene match: 4. The V gene's germline CDR1 is SEHNR and CDR2 FQNEAQ (reference sequence). The CDR3 here is CASSPDRGLGYTF. CDR3 nucleotides: TGTGCCAGCAGCCCGGACAGGGGGCTCGGCTACACCTTC.

The chain employs TRBV12-3 or TRBV12-4 and TRBJ2-5; the D gene is possibly TRBD1 (6 bases). The CDR3 spans 13 residues. Trimming removed 6 bases from V and 3 bases from J, with 11 bases in between. The chain's CDR3 is CASRPTGKETQYF. The CDR3 DNA reads TGTGCCAGCAGGCCTACAGGGAAAGAGACCCAGTACTTC.

This clonotype has just a few counts. This chain joins TRBV12-3 or TRBV12-4 and TRBJ1-1; D not certain. The CDR3 extends over 15 amino acids. Trimming left V 5 bases short and J 4 bases short, with 17 bases between. The CDR3 bases are TGTGCCAGCAGTCATCCCCTGTATTCAAGCACTGAAGCTTTCTTT. Translated: CASSHPLYSSTEAFF.

The chain links TRBV6-5 to TRBJ1-2; 8 nucleotides line up with TRBD1. V trimming: 4 bases; J trimming: 8 bases; junction bases outside the gene matches: 6. The CDR3 is 13 residues long. Germline-derived CDR1 and CDR2 are MNHEY and SVGAGI. CDR3 loop: CASSFRTGRGYTF. CDR3 sequence (DNA): TGTGCCAGCAGTTTTAGGACAGGGAGAGGCTACACCTTC.

This clonotype was found a few times. The chain combines TRBV15 with TRBJ2-7, with a possible D match to TRBD2 (6 bases). Germline V gene lookup returns CDR1 LNHNV and CDR2 YYDKDF (reference sequence). The CDR3 is 15 amino acids. The V gene lost 0 bases and the J gene lost 3 bases, with 12 bases spanning the gap. The CDR3 DNA is TGTGCCACCAGCAGAGATTTCGGGGGTCTCTACGAGCAGTACTTC. Its protein product is CATSRDFGGLYEQYF.